Presented here are 14 T cell receptor beta chains from one specimen sequenced in a study of blood T cells in healthy people across ages. It was with a sample-barcoded 5' primer and a J-beta primer mix that a second PCR of about 6 to 11 cycles was run. TCRdb redid the calling of the 5' RACE reads with MiXCR, one entry per CDR3 protein. Of 2 million or so distinct CDR3 sequences listed, around half are singletons. The sample comprised blood. The receptors come from a woman in her forties in good health.

The V and J genes are TRBV29-1 and TRBJ1-1, with a weak D call TRBD1 (5 bases). The CDR3 is made up of 9 amino acids. Germline V gene sequence: CDR1 SQVTM, CDR2 ANQGSEA. Trimming took 3 bases from V and 10 from J, leaving 6 bases between them. CDR3 loop: CSVEQGAFF. The CDR3, as DNA: TGCAGCGTTGAGCAGGGAGCTTTCTTT.

In its sample, this clonotype was seen a few times. The CDR3 protein is CASSSSRVSYNEQFF. The CDR3 DNA is TGTGCCAGCAGCTCCAGCCGGGTCTCCTACAATGAGCAGTTCTTC. The V call is TRBV7-2, the J call TRBJ2-1; no clear D. The CDR3 loop spans 15 amino acids. With 4 bases removed from V and 0 bases from J, the gap between germline ends came to 10 bases. Germline loops: CDR1 SGHTA, CDR2 FQGNSA.

This clonotype was counted a few times. The rearrangement joins TRBV20-1 to TRBJ2-3, with 15 bases identical to TRBD2. Trimming cost V 3 bases and J 5 bases; bases outside gene matches: 15. Per germline, CDR1 DFQATT and CDR2 SNEGSKA (reference sequence). The CDR3 contains 19 residues. For the CDR3, the DNA is TGCAGTGCTAGTGACGGGACAGGGACTAGCGGGGGGCCGGTAGATACGCAGTATTTT. The encoded protein is CSASDGTGTSGGPVDTQYF.

The CDR3 reads CAISQGHRQETQYF. The CDR3 DNA reads as TGTGCCATCAGCCAGGGGCACAGACAAGAGACCCAGTACTTC. The chain employs TRBV10-3 and TRBJ2-5; D might be TRBD1 (6 bases). Germline lookup yields CDR1 ENHRY and CDR2 SYGVKD. Trimming left V 6 bases short and J 2 bases short, with 13 bases between. CDR3 length equals 14 residues.

This rearrangement joins TRBV7-9 to TRBJ2-5; D may match TRBD1 or TRBD2 (5 bases each). Germline CDR1 SEHNR, CDR2 FQNEAQ (reference sequence). This CDR3 contains 15 residues. Trimming left V 0 bases short and J 11 bases short, with 19 bases between. The CDR3 protein is CASSLAIGGYNEQYF. The DNA of the CDR3 is TGTGCCAGCAGCTTAGCGATTGGGGGTTACAATGAGCAGTACTTC.

This clonotype has more than one count but fewer than ten. The CDR3 sequence: CSARRTSGDTDTQYF. As DNA, the CDR3 is TGCAGTGCTAGGAGGACTAGCGGGGACACAGATACGCAGTATTTT. The chain joins TRBV20-1 to TRBJ2-3, with TRBD2 identical over 12 bases. The CDR3 sequence is 15 residues long. Germline V gene lookup returns CDR1 DFQATT and CDR2 SNEGSKA (reference sequence). V dropped 3 bases and J dropped 2; count of bases not matched to a gene: 3.

The V and J genes are TRBV12-3 or TRBV12-4 and TRBJ1-4; possible D gene TRBD1, 6 bases. The CDR3 totals 16 residues. V lost 7 bases, J lost 7 bases, and 22 bases lay in between. CDR3 sequence reads: CASTFGPTGLGEKLFF. The CDR3 coding sequence is TGTGCCAGCACTTTTGGGCCCACAGGGCTTGGTGAAAAACTGTTTTTT.

This clonotype appeared a few times. This chain links TRBV20-1 with TRBJ2-6; D is uncertain. Germline V CDR1 and CDR2: DFQATT, SNEGSKA (reference sequence). V shed 6 bases and J shed 0 bases, with 15 bases lying between them. CDR3 length: 16 residues. As DNA, the CDR3 is TGCAGTGCATCCCGCGACTTCAGCTCTGGGGCCAACGTCCTGACTTTC. Its protein product is CSASRDFSSGANVLTF.

As regards this clonotype: The germline gene is not matched at one end of the junction; a read error may be the cause. This chain connects TRBV4-3 to TRBJ2-5, with 8 positions matching TRBD2. The germline gives CDR1 LGHNA, CDR2 YSLEER. The CDR3 totals 15 residues. CDR3 protein: CTSSPSGGGYNEQYF. The CDR3 DNA sequence: TGCACCAGCAGCCCAAGCGGGGGAGGGTATAATGAGCAGTACTTC.

V usage is TRBV7-2 and J usage is TRBJ1-2; perhaps TRBD1 as D (6 bases). Trimming stripped 5 bases from V and 7 bases from J, with 14 bases between. Germline CDR1 reads SGHTA; CDR2 reads FQGNSA. The CDR3 loop spans 13 amino acids. CDR3 sequence (DNA): TGTGCCAGCAGCCCCGGGACAACTGGTGGCTACACCTTC. This encodes CASSPGTTGGYTF.

The chain is built from TRBV5-1 and TRBJ2-3; 7 bases are shared with TRBD1. Per germline, CDR1 SGHRS and CDR2 YFSETQ. V dropped 5 bases and J dropped 5; count of bases not matched to a gene: 8. This CDR3 is 14 amino acids long. CDR3 DNA: TGCGCCAGCAGGGCCGGACAGGCGGTAGATACGCAGTATTTT. Translated, it gives CASRAGQAVDTQYF.

This clonotype was counted between two and nine times. This sequence joins TRBV7-9 and TRBJ1-2, with D tentatively TRBD1 (5 bases). This CDR3 has 15 amino acids. Germline lookup yields CDR1 SEHNR and CDR2 FQNEAQ (reference sequence). Deletions cut 5 bases from V and 8 bases from J, with 21 bases between. The CDR3 loop is CASSGGPKTSGGYTF. The CDR3 region has the DNA TGTGCCAGCAGCGGGGGACCGAAGACTTCTGGAGGCTACACCTTC.

The chain has TRBV7-2 and TRBJ2-4; TRBD2 matches at 8 bases. The DNA end favors TRBJ2-7, so the J call may be wrong. CDR1 and CDR2 (germline): SGHTA, FQGNSA. This CDR3 comprises 17 residues. The CDR3 here is CASSSRTGGGTDYEQYF. CDR3 sequence (DNA): TGTGCCAGCAGCTCCCGAACCGGGGGGGGCACCGACTACGAGCAGTACTTC.

The table lists this clonotype with a few counts. The junction departs from germline at one end; a sequencing error may be responsible. The chain is built from TRBV5-1 and TRBJ2-3; D might be TRBD1 or TRBD2, each matching 6 bases. Germline CDR1 is SGHRS and CDR2 is YFSETQ. CDR3 size: 15 residues. CDR3 protein: CASSLVGGRADTQYF. CDR3 nucleotide sequence: TGTGCCAGCAGCTTAGTGGGGGGCAGGGCAGATACGCAGTATTTT.